The clone carrying this T cell receptor beta chain was recorded many times. Its target is unknown. These data belong to a study of HIV-infected patients and healthy controls. Overall study context: Total CDR3 counts per chain did not differ significantly between patients and controls. Points from the study as a whole: Significantly higher mean Gini indices appeared in HIV-infected repertoires, possibly reflecting oligoclonality. Significant mean usage differences between HIV-infected patients and controls involved eight alpha and eight beta V genes. CMV-associated CDR3s mostly grew nonsignificantly during therapy, while HIV-associated CDR3s declined significantly.

Alpha and beta constant-region primers primed reverse transcription of around 500 ng RNA. Each of the alpha and beta chains got its own library through chain-specific third strand synthesis with indices. Each CDR3 protein is one row after TCRdb ran MiXCR on the 5' RACE reads. The profile covers some 7,800 distinct CDR3 sequences, with roughly 6.1% appearing a single time and approximately 23% taken by the ten largest. The repertoire came from unfractionated whole blood and reflected all unsorted peripheral T cells. CDR1 and CDR2 from the germline V gene are DFQATT and SNEGSKA (reference sequence). There are 16 residues in the CDR3. V was pared by 6 bases and J by 2 bases, with 22 bases between.

The starting material was blood, obtained before antiretroviral therapy. The chain carries TRBV20-1 and TRBJ1-1; weak D call: TRBD1 (6 bases). The TCR originated in an adult with HIV infection. CDR3 DNA sequence: TGCAGTGCCCACCCGCAAGGGAGGGGGGGAAACACTGAAGCTTTCTTT. It is translated as CSAHPQGRGGNTEAFF.